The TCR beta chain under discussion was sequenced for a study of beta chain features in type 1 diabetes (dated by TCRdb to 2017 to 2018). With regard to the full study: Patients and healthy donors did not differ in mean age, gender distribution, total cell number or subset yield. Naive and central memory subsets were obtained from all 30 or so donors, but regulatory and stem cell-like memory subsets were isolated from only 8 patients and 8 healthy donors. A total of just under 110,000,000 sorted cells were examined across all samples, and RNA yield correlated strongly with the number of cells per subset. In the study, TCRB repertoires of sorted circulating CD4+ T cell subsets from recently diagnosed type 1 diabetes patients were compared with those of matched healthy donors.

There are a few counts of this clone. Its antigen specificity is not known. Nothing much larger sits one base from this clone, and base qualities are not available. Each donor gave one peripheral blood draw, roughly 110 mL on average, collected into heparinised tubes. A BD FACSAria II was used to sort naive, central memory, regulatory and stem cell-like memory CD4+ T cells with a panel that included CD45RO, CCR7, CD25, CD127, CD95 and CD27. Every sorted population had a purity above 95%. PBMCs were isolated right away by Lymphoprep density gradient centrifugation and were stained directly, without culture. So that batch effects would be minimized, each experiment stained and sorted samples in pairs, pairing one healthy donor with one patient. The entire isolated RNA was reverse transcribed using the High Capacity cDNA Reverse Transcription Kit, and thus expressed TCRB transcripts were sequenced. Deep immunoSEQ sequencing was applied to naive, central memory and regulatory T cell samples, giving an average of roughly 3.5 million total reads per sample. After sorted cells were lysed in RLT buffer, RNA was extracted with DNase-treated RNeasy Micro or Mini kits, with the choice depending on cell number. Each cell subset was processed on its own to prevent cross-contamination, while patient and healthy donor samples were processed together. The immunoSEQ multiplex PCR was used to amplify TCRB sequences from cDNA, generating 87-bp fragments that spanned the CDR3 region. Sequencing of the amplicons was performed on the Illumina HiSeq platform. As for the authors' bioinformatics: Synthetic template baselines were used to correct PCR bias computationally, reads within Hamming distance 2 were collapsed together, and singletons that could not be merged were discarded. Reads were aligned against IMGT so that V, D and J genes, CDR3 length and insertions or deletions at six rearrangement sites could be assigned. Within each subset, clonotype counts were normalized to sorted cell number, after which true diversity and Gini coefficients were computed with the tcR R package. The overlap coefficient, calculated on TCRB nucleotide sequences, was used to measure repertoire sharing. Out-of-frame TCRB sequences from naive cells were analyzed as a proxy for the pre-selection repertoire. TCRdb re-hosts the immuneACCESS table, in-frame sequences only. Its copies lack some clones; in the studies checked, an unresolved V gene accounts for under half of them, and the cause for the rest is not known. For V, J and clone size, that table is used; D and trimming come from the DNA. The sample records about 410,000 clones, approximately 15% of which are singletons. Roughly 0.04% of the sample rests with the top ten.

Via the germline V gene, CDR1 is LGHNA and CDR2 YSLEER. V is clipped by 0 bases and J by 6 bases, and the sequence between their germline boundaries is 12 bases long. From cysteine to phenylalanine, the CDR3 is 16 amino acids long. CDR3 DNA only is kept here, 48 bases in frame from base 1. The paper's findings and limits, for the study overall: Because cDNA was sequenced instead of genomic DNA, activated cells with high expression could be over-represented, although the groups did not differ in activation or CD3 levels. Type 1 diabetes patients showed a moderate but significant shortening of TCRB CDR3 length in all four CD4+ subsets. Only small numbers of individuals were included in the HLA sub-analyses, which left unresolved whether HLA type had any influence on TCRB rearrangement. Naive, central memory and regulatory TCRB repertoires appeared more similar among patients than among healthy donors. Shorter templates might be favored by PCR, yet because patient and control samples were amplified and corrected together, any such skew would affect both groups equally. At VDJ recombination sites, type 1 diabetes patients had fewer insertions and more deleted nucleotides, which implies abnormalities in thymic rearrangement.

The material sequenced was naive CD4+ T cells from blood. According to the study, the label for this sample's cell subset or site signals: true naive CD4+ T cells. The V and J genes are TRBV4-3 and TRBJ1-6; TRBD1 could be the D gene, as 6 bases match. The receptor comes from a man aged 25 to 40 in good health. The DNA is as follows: TGCGCCAGCAGCCAAGAAGACAGGTTCACTAATTCACCCCTCCACTTT. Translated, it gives CASSQEDRFTNSPLHF.